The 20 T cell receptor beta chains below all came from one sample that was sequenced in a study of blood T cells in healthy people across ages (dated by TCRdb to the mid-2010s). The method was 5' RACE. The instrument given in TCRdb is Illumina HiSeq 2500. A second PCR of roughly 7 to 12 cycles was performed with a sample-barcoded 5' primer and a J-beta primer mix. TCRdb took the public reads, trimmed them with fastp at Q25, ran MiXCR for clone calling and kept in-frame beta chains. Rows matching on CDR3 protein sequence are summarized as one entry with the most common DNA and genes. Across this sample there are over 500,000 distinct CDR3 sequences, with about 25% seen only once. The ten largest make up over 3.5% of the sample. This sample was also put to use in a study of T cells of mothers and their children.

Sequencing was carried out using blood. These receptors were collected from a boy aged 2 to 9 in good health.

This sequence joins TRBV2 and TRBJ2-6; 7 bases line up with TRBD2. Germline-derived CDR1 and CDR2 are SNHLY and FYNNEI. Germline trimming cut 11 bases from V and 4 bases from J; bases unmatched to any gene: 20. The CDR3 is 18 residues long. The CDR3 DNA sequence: TGTGCCTATTGGGGAGGGGTTGTAGGCCCTCCCGGGGCCAACGTCCTGACTTTC. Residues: CAYWGGVVGPPGANVLTF.

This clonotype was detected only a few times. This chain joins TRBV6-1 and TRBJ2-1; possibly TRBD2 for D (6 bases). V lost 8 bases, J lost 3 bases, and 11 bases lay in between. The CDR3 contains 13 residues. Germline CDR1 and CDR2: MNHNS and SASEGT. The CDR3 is CASRGTDYNEQFF. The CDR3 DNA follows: TGTGCCAGCCGTGGGACTGACTACAATGAGCAGTTCTTC.

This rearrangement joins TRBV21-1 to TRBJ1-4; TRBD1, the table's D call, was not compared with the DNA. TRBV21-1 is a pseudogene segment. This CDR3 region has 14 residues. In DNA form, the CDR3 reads TGTGCCAGCAGCCTCTGTTCCCCCGATGAAAAACTGTTTTTT. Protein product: CASSLCSPDEKLFF.

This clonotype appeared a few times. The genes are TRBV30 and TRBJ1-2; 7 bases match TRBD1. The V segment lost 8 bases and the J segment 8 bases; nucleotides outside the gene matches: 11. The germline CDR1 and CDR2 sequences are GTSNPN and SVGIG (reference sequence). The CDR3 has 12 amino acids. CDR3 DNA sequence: TGTGCCCGATCGACAGGGACGTTAGGCTACACCTTC. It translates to CARSTGTLGYTF.

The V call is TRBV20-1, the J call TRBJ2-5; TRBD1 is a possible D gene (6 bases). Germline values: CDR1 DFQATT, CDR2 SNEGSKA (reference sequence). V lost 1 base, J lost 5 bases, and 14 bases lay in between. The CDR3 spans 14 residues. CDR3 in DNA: TGCAGTGCTAGAGTAGAACAGGGCCGGGAGACCCAGTACTTC. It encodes CSARVEQGRETQYF.

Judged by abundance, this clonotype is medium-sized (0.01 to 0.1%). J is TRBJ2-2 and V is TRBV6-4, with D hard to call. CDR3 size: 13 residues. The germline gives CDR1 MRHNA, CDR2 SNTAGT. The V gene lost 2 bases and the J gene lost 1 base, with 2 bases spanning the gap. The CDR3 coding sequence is TGTGCCAGCAGTGACAGGAACACCGGGGAGCTGTTTTTT. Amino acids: CASSDRNTGELFF.

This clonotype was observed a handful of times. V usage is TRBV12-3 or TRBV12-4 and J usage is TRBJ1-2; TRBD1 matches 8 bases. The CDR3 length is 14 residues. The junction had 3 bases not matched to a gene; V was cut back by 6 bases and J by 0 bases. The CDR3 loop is CASRQGAANYGYTF. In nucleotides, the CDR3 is TGTGCCAGCAGGCAGGGGGCAGCTAACTATGGCTACACCTTC.

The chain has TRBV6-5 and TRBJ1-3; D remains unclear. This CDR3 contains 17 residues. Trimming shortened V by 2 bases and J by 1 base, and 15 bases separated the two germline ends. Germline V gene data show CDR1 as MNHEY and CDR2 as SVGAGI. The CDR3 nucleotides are TGTGCCAGCAGTTACCTTAACAGAGAGGCATCTGGAAACACCATATATTTT. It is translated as CASSYLNREASGNTIYF.

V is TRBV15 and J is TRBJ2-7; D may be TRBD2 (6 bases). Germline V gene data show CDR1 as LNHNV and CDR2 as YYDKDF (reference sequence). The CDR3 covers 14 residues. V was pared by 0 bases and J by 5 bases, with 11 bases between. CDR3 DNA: TGTGCCACCAGCAGAGATCCGGGGGTCCACGAGCAGTACTTC. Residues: CATSRDPGVHEQYF.

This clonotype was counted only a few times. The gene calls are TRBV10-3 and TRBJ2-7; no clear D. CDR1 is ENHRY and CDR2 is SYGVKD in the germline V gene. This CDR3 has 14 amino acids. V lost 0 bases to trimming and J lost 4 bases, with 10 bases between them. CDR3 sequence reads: CAISESKVTYEQYF. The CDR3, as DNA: TGTGCCATCAGTGAGTCTAAGGTCACGTACGAGCAGTACTTC.

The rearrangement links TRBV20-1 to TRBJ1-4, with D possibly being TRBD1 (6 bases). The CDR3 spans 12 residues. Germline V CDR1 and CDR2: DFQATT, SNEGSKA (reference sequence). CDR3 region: CGTGTLNEKLFF. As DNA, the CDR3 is TGCGGCACCGGGACACTTAATGAAAAACTGTTTTTT.

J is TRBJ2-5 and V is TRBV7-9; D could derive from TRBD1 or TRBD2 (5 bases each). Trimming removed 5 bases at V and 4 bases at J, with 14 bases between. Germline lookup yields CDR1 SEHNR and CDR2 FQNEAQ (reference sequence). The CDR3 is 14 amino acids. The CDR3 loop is CASSPGTTPETQYF. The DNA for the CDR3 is TGTGCCAGCAGCCCAGGGACGACCCCAGAGACCCAGTACTTC. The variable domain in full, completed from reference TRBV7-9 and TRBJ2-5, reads DTGVSQNPRHKITKRGQNVTFRCDPISEHNRLYWYRQTLGQGPEFLTYFQNEAQLEKSRLLSDRFSAERPKGSFSTLEIQRTEQGDSAMYLCASSPGTTPETQYFGPGTRLLVL.

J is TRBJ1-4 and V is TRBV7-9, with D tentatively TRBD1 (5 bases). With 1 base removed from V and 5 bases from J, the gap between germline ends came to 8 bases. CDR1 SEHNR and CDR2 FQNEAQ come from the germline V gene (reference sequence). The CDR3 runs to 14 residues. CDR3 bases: TGTGCCAGCAGCTTAGACGACAGAAATGAAAAACTGTTTTTT. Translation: CASSLDDRNEKLFF.

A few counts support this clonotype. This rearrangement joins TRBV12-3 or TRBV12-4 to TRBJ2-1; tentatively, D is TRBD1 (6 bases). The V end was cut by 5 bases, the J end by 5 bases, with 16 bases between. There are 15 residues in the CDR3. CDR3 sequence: CASSQAPTGHNEQFF. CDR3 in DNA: TGTGCCAGCAGTCAAGCTCCCACAGGGCACAATGAGCAGTTCTTC.

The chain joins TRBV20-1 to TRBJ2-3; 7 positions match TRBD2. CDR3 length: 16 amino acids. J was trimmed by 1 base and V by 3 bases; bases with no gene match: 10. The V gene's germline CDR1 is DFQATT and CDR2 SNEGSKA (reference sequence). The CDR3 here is CSARSTSRARTDTQYF. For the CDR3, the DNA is TGCAGTGCTAGGTCGACTAGCAGGGCTCGCACAGATACGCAGTATTTT.

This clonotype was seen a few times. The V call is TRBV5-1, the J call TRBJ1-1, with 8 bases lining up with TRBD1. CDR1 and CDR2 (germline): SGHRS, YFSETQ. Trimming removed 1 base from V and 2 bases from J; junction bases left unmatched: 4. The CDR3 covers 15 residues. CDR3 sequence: CASSLWGQENTEAFF. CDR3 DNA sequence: TGCGCCAGCAGCTTGTGGGGACAGGAAAACACTGAAGCTTTCTTT. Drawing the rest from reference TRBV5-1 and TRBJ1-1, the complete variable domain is KAGVTQTPRYLIKTRGQQVTLSCSPISGHRSVSWYQQTPGQGLQFLFEYFSETQRNKGNFPGRFSGRQFSNSRSEMNVSTLELGDSALYLCASSLWGQENTEAFFGQGTRLTVV.

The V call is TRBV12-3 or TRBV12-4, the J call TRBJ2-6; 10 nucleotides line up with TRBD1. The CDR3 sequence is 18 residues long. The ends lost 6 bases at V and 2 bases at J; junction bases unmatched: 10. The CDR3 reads CASSPPGTGATGANVLTF. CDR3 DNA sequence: TGTGCCAGCAGCCCCCCCGGGACAGGGGCTACTGGGGCCAACGTCCTGACTTTC.

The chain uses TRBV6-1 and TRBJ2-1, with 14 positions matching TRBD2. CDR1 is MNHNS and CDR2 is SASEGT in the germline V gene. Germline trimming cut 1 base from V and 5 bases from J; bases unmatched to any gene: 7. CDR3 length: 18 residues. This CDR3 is CASSEEGLAGVPHNEQFF. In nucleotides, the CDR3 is TGTGCCAGCAGTGAAGAGGGACTAGCGGGGGTACCCCACAATGAGCAGTTCTTC.

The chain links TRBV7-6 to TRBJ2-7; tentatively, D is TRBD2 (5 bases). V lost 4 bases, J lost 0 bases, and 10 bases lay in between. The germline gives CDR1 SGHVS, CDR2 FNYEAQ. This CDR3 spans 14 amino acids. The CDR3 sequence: CASSSDYLSYEQYF. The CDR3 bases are TGTGCCAGCAGCTCAGACTACCTCTCCTACGAGCAGTACTTC.

The CDR3 is CAWGGSRYTF. The CDR3 region has the DNA TGTGCCTGGGGAGGGTCGCGCTACACCTTC. The V call is TRBV30, the J call TRBJ1-2; D ambiguous. This CDR3 has 10 amino acids. Per the germline V gene, CDR1 is GTSNPN and CDR2 is SVGIG (reference sequence). V lost 5 bases, J lost 9 bases, and 10 bases lay in between.